The present T cell receptor (beta chain) was sequenced within a study of CD8+CD57+ T cells in acquired aplastic anemia. Study overall: On average, sorted CD4+ and CD8+ cells gave around 3 ug of DNA. Findings of the study overall: A significant difference in CD8+ Simpson's diversity between patients and controls was not found. Fewer than 35 sequences, all CD8+ CDR3, were shared between patients and controls.

On this clonotype itself: What it recognizes is unknown.

Genomic DNA constituted the template upon which TCR beta VDJ and CDR3 profiling was performed. TCRdb independently ran MiXCR on the reads; one entry per CDR3 protein. The sample has 400,000 to 450,000 distinct CDR3 sequences, 60% to 80% seen once. Trimming left V 6 bases short and J 3 bases short, with 14 bases between. Per the germline V gene, CDR1 is SGHTA and CDR2 is FQGNSA. The CDR3 is made up of 14 amino acids. What was sequenced was sorted CD4+, CD8+, or CD8+CD57+ T cells (not recorded which) from PBMCs. The V call is TRBV7-2, the J call TRBJ1-1, with D possibly being TRBD1 (6 bases). This receptor was identified in a human donor in good health, serving as a control. For the CDR3, the DNA is TGTGCCAGCAGTTCCCGGACAGAACACACTGAAGCTTTCTTT. It encodes CASSSRTEHTEAFF.